A selection of T cell receptor beta chains follows, all from one sample in a study of cytomegalovirus exposure and HLA in healthy donors. Repertoires were generated with immunoSEQ multiplex PCR, while TCRdb's copy carries only in-frame clones and drops some. The top ten clones hold around 9.1% of a sample with more than 110,000 clones, under 80% of them seen once. The sequencing input was PBMCs. The receptors were sampled from a woman aged 45-65 years in good health and CMV-seropositive. Each CDR3 is given with its conserved first and last residue. A D gene is named only where the DNA matches it firmly. Only part of the rows carry a size: once, few, many, or a class if the clone is expanded.

d_call: .
j_call: TRBJ1-2
v_call: TRBV6-6
clone_size: .
cdr3_length: 12
cdr3_aa: CATGSHNYGYTF
cdr3_nt: TGTGCCACCGGGAGCCATAACTATGGCTACACCTTC

d_call: TRBD1
j_call: TRBJ1-2
v_call: TRBV10-3
clone_size: .
cdr3_length: 14
cdr3_aa: CAISELQGDYGYTF
cdr3_nt: TGTGCCATCAGTGAACTACAGGGGGACTATGGCTACACCTTC

d_call: .
j_call: TRBJ1-1
v_call: TRBV11-2
clone_size: .
cdr3_length: 16
cdr3_aa: CASSSSFRAGQGEAFF
cdr3_nt: TGTGCCAGCAGCTCCAGCTTTAGGGCAGGGCAGGGTGAAGCTTTCTTT

d_call: .
j_call: TRBJ1-5
v_call: TRBV7-2
clone_size: few
cdr3_length: 13
cdr3_aa: CASSRTADQPQHF
cdr3_nt: TGTGCCAGCAGCCGGACAGCCGATCAGCCCCAGCATTTT

d_call: .
j_call: TRBJ2-2
v_call: TRBV4-3
clone_size: .
cdr3_length: 15
cdr3_aa: CASSQGPGGTGELFF
cdr3_nt: TGCGCCAGCAGCCAAGGTCCAGGGGGGACCGGGGAGCTGTTTTTT

d_call: TRBD1
j_call: TRBJ2-3
v_call: TRBV18
clone_size: .
cdr3_length: 15
cdr3_aa: CASSPRRGRTDTQYF
cdr3_nt: TGTGCCAGCTCACCGAGAAGGGGGCGGACAGATACGCAGTATTTT

d_call: .
j_call: TRBJ2-3
v_call: TRBV6-1
clone_size: .
cdr3_length: 13
cdr3_aa: CASSVGPTDTQYF
cdr3_nt: TGTGCCAGCTCCGTGGGGCCCACAGATACGCAGTATTTT

d_call: .
j_call: TRBJ1-2
v_call: TRBV7-2
clone_size: .
cdr3_length: 14
cdr3_aa: CASSLEGAVGGYTF
cdr3_nt: TGTGCCAGCAGCCTAGAAGGGGCGGTGGGCGGCTACACCTTC

d_call: .
j_call: TRBJ2-5
v_call: TRBV7-7
clone_size: .
cdr3_length: 15
cdr3_aa: CASSFGTGYRETQYF
cdr3_nt: TGTGCTAGCAGCTTTGGCACAGGGTATAGAGAGACCCAGTACTTC

d_call: TRBD2
j_call: TRBJ2-1
v_call: TRBV7-6
clone_size: .
cdr3_length: 16
cdr3_aa: CASSSTLAGRYNEQFF
cdr3_nt: TGTGCCAGCAGCTCGACTCTAGCGGGGAGATACAATGAGCAGTTCTTC

d_call: .
j_call: TRBJ2-7
v_call: TRBV5-4
clone_size: .
cdr3_length: 15
cdr3_aa: CASSLNGRGNHEQYF
cdr3_nt: TGTGCCAGCAGCTTGAATGGCAGGGGAAACCACGAGCAGTACTTC

d_call: .
j_call: TRBJ1-3
v_call: TRBV4-1
clone_size: once
cdr3_length: 15
cdr3_aa: CASSQDTRSGNTIYF
cdr3_nt: TGCGCCAGCAGCCAGGACACTCGGAGCGGAAACACCATATATTTT

d_call: TRBD1
j_call: TRBJ1-5
v_call: TRBV7-8
clone_size: .
cdr3_length: 16
cdr3_aa: CASSLHPDRGNQPQHF
cdr3_nt: TGTGCCAGCAGCTTACATCCGGACAGGGGAAATCAGCCCCAGCATTTT

d_call: .
j_call: TRBJ2-3
v_call: TRBV5-5
clone_size: .
cdr3_length: 18
cdr3_aa: CASSLGLARWGSTDTQYF
cdr3_nt: TGTGCCAGCAGCTTGGGCCTAGCGAGGTGGGGCAGCACAGATACGCAGTATTTT

d_call: TRBD1
j_call: TRBJ2-5
v_call: TRBV5-8
clone_size: .
cdr3_length: 16
cdr3_aa: CASSLGDRGSSETQYF
cdr3_nt: TGTGCCAGCAGCTTAGGGGACAGGGGGAGTAGCGAGACCCAGTACTTC

d_call: .
j_call: TRBJ1-1
v_call: TRBV15
clone_size: once
cdr3_length: 14
cdr3_aa: CATSRSGGDTEAFF
cdr3_nt: TGTGCCACCAGCAGATCTGGAGGGGACACTGAAGCTTTCTTT

d_call: .
j_call: TRBJ2-3
v_call: TRBV18
clone_size: .
cdr3_length: 16
cdr3_aa: CASSPPSSRPTDTQYF
cdr3_nt: TGTGCCAGCTCACCACCTTCTAGCAGACCCACAGATACGCAGTATTTT

d_call: .
j_call: TRBJ2-2
v_call: TRBV4-3
clone_size: .
cdr3_length: 15
cdr3_aa: CASSQGTADTGELFF
cdr3_nt: TGCGCCAGCAGCCAAGGGACAGCCGACACCGGGGAGCTGTTTTTT

d_call: .
j_call: TRBJ2-2
v_call: TRBV5-1
clone_size: .
cdr3_length: 15
cdr3_aa: CASSLGDMNTGELFF
cdr3_nt: TGCGCCAGCAGCTTGGGGGACATGAACACCGGGGAGCTGTTTTTT

d_call: .
j_call: TRBJ1-2
v_call: TRBV27
clone_size: .
cdr3_length: 15
cdr3_aa: CASSPLPPTGYGYTF
cdr3_nt: TGTGCCAGCAGCCCGTTGCCGCCGACAGGCTATGGCTACACCTTC

d_call: .
j_call: TRBJ1-6
v_call: TRBV30
clone_size: .
cdr3_length: 12
cdr3_aa: CAFHRGNSPLHF
cdr3_nt: TGTGCCTTTCATAGGGGGAATTCACCCCTCCACTTT

d_call: .
j_call: TRBJ2-1
v_call: TRBV5-1
clone_size: .
cdr3_length: 16
cdr3_aa: CASSHSSTTGENEQFF
cdr3_nt: TGCGCCAGCAGTCACAGCTCCACGACGGGGGAGAATGAGCAGTTCTTC

d_call: TRBD1
j_call: TRBJ1-1
v_call: TRBV15
clone_size: .
cdr3_length: 16
cdr3_aa: CATSSGDRGRNTEAFF
cdr3_nt: TGTGCCACCAGCAGCGGGGACAGGGGGAGAAACACTGAAGCTTTCTTT

d_call: TRBD1
j_call: TRBJ1-6
v_call: TRBV28
clone_size: .
cdr3_length: 15
cdr3_aa: CASSSPGQGNSPLHF
cdr3_nt: TGTGCCAGCAGTTCCCCAGGACAGGGGAATTCACCCCTCCACTTT

d_call: .
j_call: TRBJ2-7
v_call: TRBV9
clone_size: .
cdr3_length: 14
cdr3_aa: CASSANRVEDEQYF
cdr3_nt: TGTGCCAGCAGCGCAAACAGGGTGGAAGACGAGCAGTACTTC

d_call: .
j_call: TRBJ1-2
v_call: TRBV5-1
clone_size: .
cdr3_length: 13
cdr3_aa: CASSLGLNYGYTF
cdr3_nt: TGCGCCAGCAGCTTGGGACTAAACTATGGCTACACCTTC

d_call: .
j_call: TRBJ1-1
v_call: TRBV29-1
clone_size: .
cdr3_length: 14
cdr3_aa: CSVDPSAPTAEAFF
cdr3_nt: TGCAGCGTTGATCCATCCGCCCCGACAGCTGAAGCTTTCTTT

d_call: .
j_call: TRBJ1-2
v_call: TRBV6-1
clone_size: .
cdr3_length: 14
cdr3_aa: CASSDGEGHYGYTF
cdr3_nt: TGTGCCAGCAGTGATGGGGAGGGGCACTATGGCTACACCTTC

d_call: TRBD2
j_call: TRBJ2-1
v_call: TRBV7-8
clone_size: .
cdr3_length: 17
cdr3_aa: CASSPGWASGVDNEQFF
cdr3_nt: TGTGCCAGCAGCCCCGGCTGGGCTAGCGGGGTAGACAATGAGCAGTTCTTC

d_call: TRBD2
j_call: TRBJ2-3
v_call: TRBV11-2
clone_size: .
cdr3_length: 14
cdr3_aa: CASSLGLATDTQYF
cdr3_nt: TGTGCCAGCAGCTTAGGACTAGCTACAGATACGCAGTATTTT

d_call: .
j_call: TRBJ2-3
v_call: TRBV20-1
clone_size: .
cdr3_length: 11
cdr3_aa: CSELGTDTQYF
cdr3_nt: TGCAGTGAACTAGGCACAGATACGCAGTATTTT

d_call: .
j_call: TRBJ2-7
v_call: TRBV5-6
clone_size: .
cdr3_length: 13
cdr3_aa: CASRTDGTYEQYF
cdr3_nt: TGTGCCAGCAGGACAGACGGAACCTACGAGCAGTACTTC

d_call: TRBD1
j_call: TRBJ2-2
v_call: TRBV7-3
clone_size: .
cdr3_length: 16
cdr3_aa: CASSRLGTANTGELFF
cdr3_nt: TGTGCCAGCAGCAGACTTGGGACAGCGAACACCGGGGAGCTGTTTTTT

d_call: .
j_call: TRBJ1-1
v_call: TRBV2
clone_size: few
cdr3_length: 14
cdr3_aa: CASSVQGVGTEAFF
cdr3_nt: TGTGCCAGCAGTGTACAGGGAGTGGGCACTGAAGCTTTCTTT

d_call: TRBD1
j_call: TRBJ1-6
v_call: TRBV4-3
clone_size: .
cdr3_length: 17
cdr3_aa: CASSQTLTGGYNSPLHF
cdr3_nt: TGCGCCAGCAGCCAAACCTTAACAGGGGGCTATAATTCACCCCTCCACTTT

d_call: TRBD2
j_call: TRBJ2-3
v_call: TRBV11-2
clone_size: .
cdr3_length: 15
cdr3_aa: CASSLGGGAADTQYF
cdr3_nt: TGTGCCAGCAGCTTGGGCGGGGGGGCTGCAGATACGCAGTATTTT

d_call: .
j_call: TRBJ2-5
v_call: TRBV7-3
clone_size: few
cdr3_length: 13
cdr3_aa: CASSAGSGETQYF
cdr3_nt: TGTGCCAGCAGCGCTGGCTCGGGGGAGACCCAGTACTTC

d_call: TRBD1
j_call: TRBJ2-3
v_call: TRBV11-1
clone_size: .
cdr3_length: 14
cdr3_aa: CASSSPQGADTQYF
cdr3_nt: TGTGCCAGCAGCTCACCTCAGGGGGCAGATACGCAGTATTTT

d_call: TRBD2
j_call: TRBJ2-5
v_call: TRBV19
clone_size: .
cdr3_length: 16
cdr3_aa: CASSVTSGGHQETQYF
cdr3_nt: TGTGCCAGTAGTGTTACTAGCGGGGGCCACCAAGAGACCCAGTACTTC

d_call: .
j_call: TRBJ2-7
v_call: TRBV4-1
clone_size: .
cdr3_length: 15
cdr3_aa: CASSQVLIGPGEQYF
cdr3_nt: TGCGCCAGCAGCCAAGTCCTCATTGGGCCAGGCGAGCAGTACTTC

d_call: .
j_call: TRBJ1-2
v_call: TRBV7-3
clone_size: .
cdr3_length: 15
cdr3_aa: CASSPGGGDFYGYTF
cdr3_nt: TGTGCCAGCAGCCCGGGGGGAGGGGACTTCTATGGCTACACCTTC

d_call: TRBD1
j_call: TRBJ1-2
v_call: TRBV19
clone_size: .
cdr3_length: 14
cdr3_aa: CASTNQGARVGYTF
cdr3_nt: TGTGCCAGTACCAATCAGGGGGCCCGGGTTGGCTACACCTTC

d_call: .
j_call: TRBJ2-7
v_call: TRBV21-1
clone_size: .
cdr3_length: 15
cdr3_aa: CASIPPGNRVREQYF
cdr3_nt: TGTGCCAGCATCCCGCCAGGGAACAGGGTGAGGGAGCAGTACTTC